This T cell receptor beta chain was identified in a study of blood T cell repertoires in COVID-19. In germline, CDR1 is SGHVS, CDR2 FNYEAQ. Trimming removed 1 base from V and 2 bases from J; junction bases left unmatched: 9. The CDR3 contains 17 residues. Libraries were prepared by immunoSEQ multiplex PCR; TCRdb keeps only in-frame clonotypes and omits some of them. The sample lists 200,000 to 300,000 clones; about 88% were seen once. This chain links TRBV7-6 with TRBJ2-7; 9 bases line up with TRBD2. The TCR was taken from a man between 60 and 75 years old who had recovered from COVID-19. The sequenced material came from peripheral blood. The CDR3 region is CASSLGGRLAAAYEQYF. CDR3 DNA: TGTGCCAGCAGCTTAGGTGGTCGACTAGCGGCGGCCTACGAGCAGTACTTC.